This T cell receptor beta chain originates from a study of sequential checkpoint blockade in melanoma. Study-level background: Randomization was 1:1 between first-line nivolumab→ipilimumab and ipilimumab→nivolumab. Both treatment sequences were followed by maintenance nivolumab.

As to treatment: randomized to nivolumab then ipilimumab (arm A) or the reverse (arm B). No patient had prior DNA-damaging chemotherapy. PBMC sorting kept live CD3+CD8+ cells without CD19 or CD56. TCRdb keeps only in-frame clones here, not all; method: immunoSEQ multiplex PCR. The sample consists of about 17,000 clones, roughly 73% of them appearing once. Germline V gives CDR1 SGHTA, CDR2 FQGTGA. This CDR3 contains 17 residues. J was trimmed by 0 bases and V by 5 bases; bases with no gene match: 11. The sequencing here drew on CD8+ T cells sorted from blood (inferred from file names), taken from a patient given nivolumab and ipilimumab in sequence. The clonotype originates from a human donor with melanoma. The chain combines TRBV7-3 with TRBJ1-1; 8 nucleotides align to TRBD1. As DNA, the CDR3 is TGTGCCAGCAGCGCCGCCGGGACAGGAATCATGAACACTGAAGCTTTCTTT. It is translated as CASSAAGTGIMNTEAFF.